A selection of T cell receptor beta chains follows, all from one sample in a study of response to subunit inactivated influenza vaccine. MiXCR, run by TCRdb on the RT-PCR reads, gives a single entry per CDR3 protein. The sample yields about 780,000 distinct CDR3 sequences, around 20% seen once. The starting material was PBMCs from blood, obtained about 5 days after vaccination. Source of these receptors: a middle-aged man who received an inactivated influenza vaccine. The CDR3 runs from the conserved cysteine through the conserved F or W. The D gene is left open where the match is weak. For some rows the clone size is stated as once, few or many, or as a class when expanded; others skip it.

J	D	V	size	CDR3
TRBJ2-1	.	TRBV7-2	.	CASSLAQFSYNEQFF
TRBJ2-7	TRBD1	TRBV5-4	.	CASSLSSGTGQNEQYF
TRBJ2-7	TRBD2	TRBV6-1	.	CASSPGLAALTYEQYF
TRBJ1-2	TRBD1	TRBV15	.	CATSRRGQNYGYTF
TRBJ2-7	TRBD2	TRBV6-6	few	CASSWGLAGEYEQYF
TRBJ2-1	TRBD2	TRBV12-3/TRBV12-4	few	CATLGGSYEQFF
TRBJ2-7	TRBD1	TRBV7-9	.	CASSQGWDRETIEQYF
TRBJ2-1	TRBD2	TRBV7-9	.	CASSRTSGRAIEQFF
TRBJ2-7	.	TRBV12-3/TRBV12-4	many	CASSFSGRDSYEQYF
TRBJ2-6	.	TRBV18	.	CASSPPGRLAGANVLTF
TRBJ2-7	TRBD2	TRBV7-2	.	CASSLPAYSGTSYEQYF
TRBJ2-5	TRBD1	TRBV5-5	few	CASSVGQGGQETQYF
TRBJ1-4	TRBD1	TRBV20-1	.	CSARTGTGLTNEKLFF
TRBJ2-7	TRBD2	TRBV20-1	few	CSAPPLAGGSYEQYF
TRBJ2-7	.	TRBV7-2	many	CASSSSGTSSYEQYF
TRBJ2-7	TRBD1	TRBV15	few	CATSGGQGPYEQYF
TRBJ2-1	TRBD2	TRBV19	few	CASSIGLAGYNEQFF
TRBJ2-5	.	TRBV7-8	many	CASSLVLQETQYF
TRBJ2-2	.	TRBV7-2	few	CASSLAIGTGELFF
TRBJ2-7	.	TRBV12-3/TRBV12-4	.	CASSLAMAGTLEQYF
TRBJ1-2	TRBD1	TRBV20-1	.	CSAPGQGEYGYTF
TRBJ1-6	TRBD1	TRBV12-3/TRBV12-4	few	CASRPGGFHSPLHF
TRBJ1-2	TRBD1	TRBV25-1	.	CASSEPGLGGVRGYTF
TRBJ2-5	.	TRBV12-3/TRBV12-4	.	CASSSAGSPETQYF
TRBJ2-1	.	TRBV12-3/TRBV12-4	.	CASSPEGNEQFF
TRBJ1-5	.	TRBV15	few	CATSSLGSNQPQHF
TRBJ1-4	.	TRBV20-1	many	CSARDQGSSDEKLFF
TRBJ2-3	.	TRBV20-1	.	CSARDFRGASTDMQYF
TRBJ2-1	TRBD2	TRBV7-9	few	CVSQMGGYNEQFF
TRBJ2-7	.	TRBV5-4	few	CASSDNPYEQYF
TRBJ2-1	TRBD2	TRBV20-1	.	CSARAGTSTMREQFF
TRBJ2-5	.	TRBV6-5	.	CASSWGLLTQETQYF
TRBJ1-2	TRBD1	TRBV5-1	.	CASGRDSTNYGYTF
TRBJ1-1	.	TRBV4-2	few	CASSQDGKYTEAFF
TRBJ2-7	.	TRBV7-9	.	CASSAVGYEQYF
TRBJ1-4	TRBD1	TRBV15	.	CATSRQLQGEELFF
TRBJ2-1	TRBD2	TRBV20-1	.	CSVRKRGLSYNEQFF
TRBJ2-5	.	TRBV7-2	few	CASSLVVGIETQYF
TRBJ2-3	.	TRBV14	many	CASSQDYLDTQYF
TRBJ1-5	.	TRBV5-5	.	CASSLTLNQPQHF
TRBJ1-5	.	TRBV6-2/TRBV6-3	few	CASSPDNSNQPQHF
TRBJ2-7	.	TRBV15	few	CATSRGPSGLPYEQYF
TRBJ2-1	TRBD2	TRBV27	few	CASRRDYQYNEQFF
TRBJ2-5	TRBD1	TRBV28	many	CASGYDRGGRTQYF
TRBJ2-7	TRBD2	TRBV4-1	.	CASSPRGGHEQYF
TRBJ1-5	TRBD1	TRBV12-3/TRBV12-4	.	CASSLEGGGRGRNQPQHF
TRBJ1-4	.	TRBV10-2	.	CASTRDGGDGKLFF
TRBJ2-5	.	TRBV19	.	CASSSSDSMGETQYF
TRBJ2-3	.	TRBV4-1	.	CASSHQRDTQYF
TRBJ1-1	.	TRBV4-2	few	CASSQSTGQGQNTEAFF
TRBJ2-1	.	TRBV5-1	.	CASRRDLHNEQFF
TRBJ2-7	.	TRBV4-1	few	CASSQEYYEQYF
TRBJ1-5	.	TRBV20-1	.	CSAKPRLNSNQPQHF
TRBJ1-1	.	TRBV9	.	CASSVQGMRTEAFF